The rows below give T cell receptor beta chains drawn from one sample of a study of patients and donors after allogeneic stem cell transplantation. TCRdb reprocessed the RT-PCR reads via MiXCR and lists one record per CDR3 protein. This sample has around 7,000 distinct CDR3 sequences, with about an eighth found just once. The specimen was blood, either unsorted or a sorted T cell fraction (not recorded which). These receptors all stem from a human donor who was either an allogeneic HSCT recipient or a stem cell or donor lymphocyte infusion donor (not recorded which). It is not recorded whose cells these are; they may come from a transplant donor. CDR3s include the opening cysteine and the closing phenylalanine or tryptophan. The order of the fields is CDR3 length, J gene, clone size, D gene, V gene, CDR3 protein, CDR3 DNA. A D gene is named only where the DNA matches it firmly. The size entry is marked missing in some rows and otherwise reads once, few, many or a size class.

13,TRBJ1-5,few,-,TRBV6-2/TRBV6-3,CASTQGWGQPQHF,TGTGCCAGCACCCAGGGATGGGGGCAGCCCCAGCATTTT
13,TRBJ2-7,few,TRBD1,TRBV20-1,CSAMRTGSREQYF,TGCAGTGCTATGAGGACAGGTTCCCGCGAGCAGTACTTC
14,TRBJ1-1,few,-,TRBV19,CASSNDPGSTEAFF,TGTGCCAGTAGCAACGACCCGGGGAGCACTGAAGCTTTCTTT
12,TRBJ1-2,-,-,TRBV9,CASSRGRHGYTF,TGTGCCAGCAGTAGGGGTCGCCATGGCTACACCTTC
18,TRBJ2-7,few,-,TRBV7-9,CASSLAGQGLAATYEQYF,TGTGCCAGCAGCTTAGCGGGTCAGGGGTTAGCGGCAACCTACGAGCAGTACTTC
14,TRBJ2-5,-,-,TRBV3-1,CASRPRIGQETQYF,TGTGCCAGCAGACCCCGGATCGGGCAAGAGACCCAGTACTTC
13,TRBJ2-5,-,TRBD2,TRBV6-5,CASGLAGQETQYF,TGTGCCAGCGGACTAGCGGGCCAGGAGACCCAGTACTTC
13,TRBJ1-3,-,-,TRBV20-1,CSADPLSGNTIYF,TGCAGTGCCGACCCCCTCTCTGGAAACACCATATATTTT
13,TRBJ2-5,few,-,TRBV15,CATSRDQGETQYF,TGTGCCACCAGCAGAGATCAGGGGGAGACCCAGTACTTC
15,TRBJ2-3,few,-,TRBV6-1,CASSAEGLRTDTQYF,TGTGCCAGCAGCGCCGAGGGACTCCGCACAGATACGCAGTATTTT
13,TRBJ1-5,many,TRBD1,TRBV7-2,CASSFNRGEPQHF,TGTGCCAGCAGCTTTAACAGGGGGGAGCCCCAGCATTTT
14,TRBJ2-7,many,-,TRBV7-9,CASSLSDFPPEQYF,TGTGCCAGCAGCTTATCTGACTTTCCCCCGGAGCAGTACTTC
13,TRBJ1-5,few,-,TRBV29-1,CSVRDNFNQPQHF,TGCAGCGTCCGGGACAACTTCAATCAGCCCCAGCATTTT
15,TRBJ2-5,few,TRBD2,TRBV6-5,CASSPGRASVETQYF,TGTGCCAGCAGTCCGGGGAGGGCGAGTGTGGAGACCCAGTACTTC
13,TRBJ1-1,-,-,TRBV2,CASSERGRSLNPF,TGTGCCAGCAGTGAAAGGGGGAGGTCTCTGAATCCCTTT
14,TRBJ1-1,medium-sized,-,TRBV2,CASSVAGWDTEAFF,TGTGCCAGCAGTGTCGCGGGCTGGGACACTGAAGCTTTCTTT
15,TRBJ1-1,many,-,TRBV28,CASSPIRVGGTEAFF,TGTGCCAGCAGTCCTATTAGGGTTGGTGGCACTGAAGCTTTCTTT
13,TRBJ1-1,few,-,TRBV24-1,CATRKTGYPEAFF,TGTGCCACCAGGAAAACAGGGTATCCTGAAGCTTTCTTT
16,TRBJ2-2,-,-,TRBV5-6,CASSFWDRPNTGELFF,TGTGCCAGCAGCTTCTGGGACCGCCCCAACACCGGGGAGCTGTTTTTT
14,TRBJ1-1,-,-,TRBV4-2,CASSQDGAWGEAFF,TGTGCCAGCAGCCAAGACGGGGCGTGGGGAGAAGCTTTCTTT
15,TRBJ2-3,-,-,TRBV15,CATSRDGQSTDTQYF,TGTGCCACCAGCAGAGACGGACAGAGCACAGATACGCAGTATTTT
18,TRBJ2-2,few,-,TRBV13,CASSLGLRAAHTTGELFF,TGTGCCAGCAGCTTAGGCCTTCGGGCAGCTCATACCACCGGGGAGCTGTTTTTT
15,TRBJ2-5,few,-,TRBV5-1,CASSLGARQEETQYF,TGCGCCAGCAGCTTGGGGGCACGACAGGAAGAGACCCAGTACTTC
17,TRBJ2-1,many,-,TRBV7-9,CASLPLALRLVQNEQFF,TGTGCCAGCCTTCCTCTAGCGCTTAGACTAGTCCAAAATGAGCAGTTCTTC
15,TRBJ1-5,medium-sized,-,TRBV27,CASSQTWGSNQPQHF,TGTGCCAGCAGCCAGACCTGGGGTAGCAATCAGCCCCAGCATTTT
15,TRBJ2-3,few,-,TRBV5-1,CASSLEQGKTDTQYF,TGCGCCAGCAGCTTGGAACAGGGTAAAACAGATACGCAGTATTTT
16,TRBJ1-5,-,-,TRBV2,CASSEMGLFSNQPQHF,TGTGCCAGCAGTGAAATGGGACTGTTTAGCAATCAGCCCCAGCATTTT
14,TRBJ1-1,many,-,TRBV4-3,CASSQDVTNTEAFF,TGCGCCAGCAGCCAAGATGTCACGAACACTGAAGCTTTCTTT
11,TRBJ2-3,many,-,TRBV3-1,CASSSWPTQYF,TGTGCCAGCAGCTCCTGGCCTACGCAGTATTTT
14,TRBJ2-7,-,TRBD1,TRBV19,CASARTGGPYEQYF,TGTGCCAGTGCCCGGACAGGGGGACCCTACGAGCAGTACTTC
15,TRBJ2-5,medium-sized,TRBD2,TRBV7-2,CASSLVSGGQETQYF,TGTGCCAGCAGCTTAGTTAGCGGGGGTCAAGAGACCCAGTACTTC